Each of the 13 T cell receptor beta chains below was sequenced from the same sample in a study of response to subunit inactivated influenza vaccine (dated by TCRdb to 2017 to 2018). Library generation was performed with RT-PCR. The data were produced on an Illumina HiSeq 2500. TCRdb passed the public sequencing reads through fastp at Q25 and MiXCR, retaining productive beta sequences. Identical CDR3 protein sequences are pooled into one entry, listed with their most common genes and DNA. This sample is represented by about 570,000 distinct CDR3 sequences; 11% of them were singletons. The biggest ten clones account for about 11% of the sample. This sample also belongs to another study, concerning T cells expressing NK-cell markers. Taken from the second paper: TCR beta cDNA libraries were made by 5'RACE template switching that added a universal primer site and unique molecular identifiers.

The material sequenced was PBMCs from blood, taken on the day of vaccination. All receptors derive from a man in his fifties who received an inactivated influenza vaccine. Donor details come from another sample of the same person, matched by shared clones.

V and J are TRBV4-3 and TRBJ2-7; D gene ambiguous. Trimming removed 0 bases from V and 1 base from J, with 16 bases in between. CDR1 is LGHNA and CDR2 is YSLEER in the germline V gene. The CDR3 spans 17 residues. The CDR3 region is CASSQDVGLPPSYEQYF. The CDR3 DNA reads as TGCGCCAGCAGCCAAGATGTGGGTCTCCCCCCATCCTACGAGCAGTACTTC.

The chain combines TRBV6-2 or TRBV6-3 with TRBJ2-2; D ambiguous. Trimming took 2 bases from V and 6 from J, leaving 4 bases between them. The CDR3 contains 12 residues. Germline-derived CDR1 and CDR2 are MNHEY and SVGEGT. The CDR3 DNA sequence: TGTGCCAGCAGTTACCAGGCCGGGGAGCTGTTTTTT. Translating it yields CASSYQAGELFF.

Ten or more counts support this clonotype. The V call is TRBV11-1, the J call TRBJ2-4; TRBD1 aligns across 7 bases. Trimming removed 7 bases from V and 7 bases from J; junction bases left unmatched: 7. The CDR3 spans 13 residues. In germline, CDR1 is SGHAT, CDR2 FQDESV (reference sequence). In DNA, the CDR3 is TGTGCCAGCACCACCACGACAGGGAACATTCAGTACTTC. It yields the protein CASTTTTGNIQYF.

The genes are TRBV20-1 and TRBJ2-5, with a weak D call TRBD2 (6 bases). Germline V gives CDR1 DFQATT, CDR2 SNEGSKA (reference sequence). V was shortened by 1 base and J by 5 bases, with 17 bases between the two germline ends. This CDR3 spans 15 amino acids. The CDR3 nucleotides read TGCAGTGCTAGAGTTGGGGACTCGGTGGCGGAGACCCAGTACTTC. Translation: CSARVGDSVAETQYF.

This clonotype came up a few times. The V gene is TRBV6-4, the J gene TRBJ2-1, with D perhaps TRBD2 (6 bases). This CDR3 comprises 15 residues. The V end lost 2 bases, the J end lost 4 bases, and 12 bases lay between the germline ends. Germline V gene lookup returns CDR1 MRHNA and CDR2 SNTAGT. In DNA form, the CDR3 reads TGTGCCAGCAGTGACCCCAGCGGGCCATACAATGAGCAGTTCTTC. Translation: CASSDPSGPYNEQFF.

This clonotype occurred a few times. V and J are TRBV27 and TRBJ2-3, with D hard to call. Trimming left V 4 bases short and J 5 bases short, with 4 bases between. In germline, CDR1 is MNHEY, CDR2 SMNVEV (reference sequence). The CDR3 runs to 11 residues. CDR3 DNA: TGTGCCAGCAGTTGGAAAGATACGCAGTATTTT. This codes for CASSWKDTQYF.

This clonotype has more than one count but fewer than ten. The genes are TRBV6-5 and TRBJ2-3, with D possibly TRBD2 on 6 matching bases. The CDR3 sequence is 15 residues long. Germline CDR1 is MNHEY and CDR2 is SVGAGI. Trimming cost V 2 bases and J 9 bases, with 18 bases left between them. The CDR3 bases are TGTGCCAGCAGTTACGCTCAGGGACTCTCTCCCACGCAGTATTTT. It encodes CASSYAQGLSPTQYF.

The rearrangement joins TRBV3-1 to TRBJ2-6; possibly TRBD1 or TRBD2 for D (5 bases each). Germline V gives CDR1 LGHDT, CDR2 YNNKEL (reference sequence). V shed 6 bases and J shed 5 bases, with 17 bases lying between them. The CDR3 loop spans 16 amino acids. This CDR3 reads CASSPSWGYWANVLTF. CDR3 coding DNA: TGTGCCAGCAGTCCAAGCTGGGGGTATTGGGCCAACGTCCTGACTTTC.

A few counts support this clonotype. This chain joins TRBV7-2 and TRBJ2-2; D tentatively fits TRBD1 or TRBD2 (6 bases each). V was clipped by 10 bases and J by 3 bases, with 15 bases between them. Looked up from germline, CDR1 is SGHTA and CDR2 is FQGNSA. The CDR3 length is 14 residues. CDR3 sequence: CATSGGLDTGELFF. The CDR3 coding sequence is TGTGCCACTTCCGGGGGCTTGGACACCGGGGAGCTGTTTTTT.

The CDR3 spells CASSLPRTGNSNQPQHF. The CDR3 DNA sequence: TGTGCCAGCAGCTTACCGAGGACAGGCAATAGCAATCAGCCCCAGCATTTT. The chain employs TRBV5-6 and TRBJ1-5; 7 bases line up with TRBD1. The ends lost 2 bases at V and 0 bases at J; junction bases unmatched: 8. Germline CDR1 SGHDT, CDR2 YYEEEE. The CDR3 runs to 17 residues.

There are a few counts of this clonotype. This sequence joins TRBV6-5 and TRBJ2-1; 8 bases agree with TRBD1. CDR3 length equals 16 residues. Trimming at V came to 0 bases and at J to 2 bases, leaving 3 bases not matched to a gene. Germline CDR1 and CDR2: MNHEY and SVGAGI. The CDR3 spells CASSYSGTGTYNEQFF. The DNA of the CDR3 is TGTGCCAGCAGTTACTCCGGGACAGGAACCTACAATGAGCAGTTCTTC.

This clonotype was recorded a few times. The CDR3 region is CASSQFTGSYNEQFF. CDR3 nucleotides: TGTGCCAGCAGCCAATTCACGGGGTCCTACAATGAGCAGTTCTTC. The V call is TRBV14, the J call TRBJ2-1, with TRBD2 as a possible D gene (5 bases). This CDR3 has 15 amino acids. Germline V lookup: CDR1 SGHDN, CDR2 FVKESK. Trimming shortened V by 2 bases and J by 1 base, and 9 bases separated the two germline ends.

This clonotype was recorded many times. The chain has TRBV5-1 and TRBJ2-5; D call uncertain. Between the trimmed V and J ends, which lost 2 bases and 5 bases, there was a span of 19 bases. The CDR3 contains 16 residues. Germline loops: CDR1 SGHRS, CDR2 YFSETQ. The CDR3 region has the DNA TGCGCCAGCAGCTTCGATCCGGAGAGGATTCGGGAGACCCAGTACTTC. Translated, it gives CASSFDPERIRETQYF.